The 21 T cell receptor beta chains listed next were all sequenced from one sample in a study of T cell responses to AZD1222 COVID-19 vaccine. TCRdb's copy holds only in-frame clones and misses some; the assay was immunoSEQ multiplex PCR. This repertoire shows about 120,000 clones, around nine tenths found once; its top ten account for 2% to 3%. The sequenced sample was peripheral blood, obtained on day 0 of AZD1222 vaccination. These receptors originate from an adult in good health.

The V gene is TRBV7-2, the J gene TRBJ1-6, with 8 nucleotides matching TRBD1. J lost 10 bases, V lost 5 bases, and 4 bases had no gene match. Germline assignment: CDR1 SGHTA and CDR2 FQGNSA. This CDR3 comprises 13 residues. The CDR3: CASSDRGGSPLHF. CDR3 in DNA: TGTGCCAGCAGCGACAGGGGCGGGTCACCCCTCCACTTT.

Only a few counts were recorded for this clone. The V and J genes are TRBV5-4 and TRBJ2-7; 7 positions match TRBD1. The trim removed 0 bases at V and 6 bases at J, leaving 6 bases unmatched. This CDR3 comprises 14 residues. Germline CDR1 reads SGHNT; CDR2 reads YYREEE (reference sequence). The CDR3 here is CASSLEGGPAEQYF. The CDR3 coding sequence is TGTGCCAGCAGCTTGGAAGGGGGCCCTGCCGAGCAGTACTTC.

The chain carries TRBV28 and TRBJ1-1, with 11 bases fitting TRBD1. The CDR3 has 16 amino acids. V gave up 5 bases and J gave up 4 bases; unmatched junction bases: 9. From germline, CDR1 is MDHEN and CDR2 SYDVKM. The CDR3 loop is CASSPRGTGGFTEAFF. Written as DNA, the CDR3 is TGTGCCAGCAGTCCGAGGGGGACAGGGGGTTTCACTGAAGCTTTCTTT.

V gene TRBV27 combines with J gene TRBJ2-1; 9 bases map to TRBD2. The CDR3 totals 18 residues. Trimming removed 2 bases from V and 0 bases from J; junction bases left unmatched: 8. The V gene's germline CDR1 is MNHEY and CDR2 SMNVEV (reference sequence). The CDR3 coding sequence is TGTGCCAGCAGTTTAATTGGACTAGCGACGAGCTCCTACAATGAGCAGTTCTTC. It translates to CASSLIGLATSSYNEQFF.

The chain carries TRBV11-3 and TRBJ2-2; D may be TRBD1 (5 bases). Germline V gene lookup returns CDR1 SGHNT and CDR2 YENEEA. This CDR3 region has 14 residues. V lost 1 base, J lost 5 bases, and 8 bases lay in between. DNA of the CDR3: TGTGCCAGCAGCTTAGGGGGCGTAACCGGGGAGCTGTTTTTT. Encoded protein: CASSLGGVTGELFF.

V is TRBV28 and J is TRBJ2-3; D is perhaps TRBD2 (5 bases). Deletions cut 5 bases from V and 8 bases from J, with 23 bases between. There are 16 residues in the CDR3. Germline V lookup: CDR1 MDHEN, CDR2 SYDVKM. CDR3 nucleotide sequence: TGTGCCAGCAGTCCTCGCGGGTGGAAGGGCGGCGGTACGCAGTATTTT. This sequence encodes CASSPRGWKGGGTQYF. Combining the CDR3 with reference TRBV28 and TRBJ2-3 gives the whole variable domain DVKVTQSSRYLVKRTGEKVFLECVQDMDHENMFWYRQDPGLGLRLIYFSYDVKMKEKGDIPEGYSVSREKKERFSLILESASTNQTSMYLCASSPRGWKGGGTQYFGPGTRLTVL.

J is TRBJ2-5 and V is TRBV19, with 7 bases fitting TRBD2. Per germline, CDR1 LNHDA and CDR2 SQIVND (reference sequence). The CDR3 is made up of 15 amino acids. V dropped 3 bases and J dropped 2; count of bases not matched to a gene: 6. In DNA form, the CDR3 reads TGTGCCAGTAGTATGGGGGGGGGACGTCAAGAGACCCAGTACTTC. This sequence encodes CASSMGGGRQETQYF.

This chain joins TRBV11-1 and TRBJ2-7, with 8 bases identical to TRBD1. Germline-derived CDR1 and CDR2 are SGHAT and FQDESV (reference sequence). With V trimmed by 6 bases and J by 0 bases, 10 bases remained unmatched. This CDR3 contains 16 residues. CDR3 nucleotides: TGTGCCAGCAGTTCCTTTCCGGGACAGGTCTCCTACGAGCAGTACTTC. Protein: CASSSFPGQVSYEQYF.

V and J are TRBV30 and TRBJ2-1; 10 bases are shared with TRBD2. From germline, CDR1 is GTSNPN and CDR2 SVGIG (reference sequence). V lost 4 bases and J lost 5; bases outside the gene matches: 11. This CDR3 is built from 16 residues. CDR3 protein: CAWKALAGASHNEQFF. The CDR3 nucleotides are TGTGCCTGGAAGGCTCTAGCGGGAGCTTCTCACAATGAGCAGTTCTTC.

V usage is TRBV19 and J usage is TRBJ1-5; D is unclear. The CDR3 spans 13 residues. The germline V gene has CDR1 LNHDA and CDR2 SQIVND (reference sequence). The ends were cut back, 5 bases at V and 4 bases at J, with 9 bases in the middle. Here the CDR3 reads CASSVTRNQPQHF. CDR3 nucleotides: TGTGCCAGTAGTGTGACAAGAAATCAGCCCCAGCATTTT.

CDR3 sequence: CASSKDRAGSYEQYF. The CDR3 DNA follows: TGTGCCAGCAGCAAAGACAGGGCCGGGTCCTACGAGCAGTACTTC. The V and J genes are TRBV7-6 and TRBJ2-7; 7 bases are shared with TRBD1. Germline loops: CDR1 SGHVS, CDR2 FNYEAQ. Germline trimming cut 5 bases from V and 1 base from J; bases unmatched to any gene: 8. The CDR3 is 15 residues long.

The V and J genes are TRBV19 and TRBJ2-7, with D hard to call. This CDR3 spans 14 amino acids. Between the trimmed V and J ends, which lost 1 base and 0 bases, there was a span of 7 bases. Germline CDR1 is LNHDA and CDR2 is SQIVND (reference sequence). CDR3 DNA sequence: TGTGCCAGTAGTATAGGTGCTGGCTCCTACGAGCAGTACTTC. Amino acids: CASSIGAGSYEQYF.

The CDR3 spells CASSPRERDTQYF. Written as DNA, the CDR3 is TGCGCCAGCAGCCCCAGGGAAAGGGATACGCAGTATTTT. The chain is built from TRBV5-1 and TRBJ2-3; D is perhaps TRBD1 (5 bases). Trimming left V 4 bases short and J 6 bases short, with 12 bases between. Germline V gene sequence: CDR1 SGHRS, CDR2 YFSETQ. The CDR3 consists of 13 residues. Complete variable domain (other parts from reference TRBV5-1 and TRBJ2-3): KAGVTQTPRYLIKTRGQQVTLSCSPISGHRSVSWYQQTPGQGLQFLFEYFSETQRNKGNFPGRFSGRQFSNSRSEMNVSTLELGDSALYLCASSPRERDTQYFGPGTRLTVL.

The V and J genes are TRBV5-1 and TRBJ1-2, with TRBD1 matching over 8 bases. The CDR3 extends over 17 amino acids. Per the germline V gene, CDR1 is SGHRS and CDR2 is YFSETQ. V shed 0 bases and J 3 bases; nucleotides not matched to a gene: 10. The CDR3, as DNA: TGCGCCAGCAGCTTGGGTGGCCAGGGGGCTTATGACTATGGCTACACCTTC. This gives the protein CASSLGGQGAYDYGYTF.

The chain joins TRBV11-2 to TRBJ2-2; no firm D call. This CDR3 region has 12 residues. Germline V lookup: CDR1 SGHAT, CDR2 FQNNGV. Trimming removed 1 base at V and 5 bases at J, with 2 bases between. CDR3 protein: CASSLVTGELFF. The CDR3 DNA sequence: TGTGCCAGCAGCTTAGTGACCGGGGAGCTGTTTTTT.

V and J are TRBV7-2 and TRBJ2-7, with 13 bases aligning to TRBD2. This CDR3 spans 13 amino acids. J lost 5 bases, V lost 10 bases, and 5 bases had no gene match. Germline-derived CDR1 and CDR2 are SGHTA and FQGNSA. The CDR3, as DNA: TGTGCCACCCGACTAGCGGGAGGCAACGAGCAGTACTTC. This codes for CATRLAGGNEQYF.

The V call is TRBV28, the J call TRBJ2-5; 10 bases match TRBD2. The CDR3 is made up of 17 amino acids. V trimming: 3 bases; J trimming: 1 base; junction bases outside the gene matches: 8. Germline CDR1 and CDR2: MDHEN and SYDVKM. The CDR3 DNA sequence: TGTGCCAGCAGTTTGGGGTCCCTAGCGGGAGCCCAAGAGACCCAGTACTTC. Its protein product is CASSLGSLAGAQETQYF. The entire variable domain, with the rest obtained from reference TRBV28 and TRBJ2-5, is as follows: DVKVTQSSRYLVKRTGEKVFLECVQDMDHENMFWYRQDPGLGLRLIYFSYDVKMKEKGDIPEGYSVSREKKERFSLILESASTNQTSMYLCASSLGSLAGAQETQYFGPGTRLLVL.

The DNA of the CDR3 is TGTGCCAGCAGCCCGAGGCGTGGGGATGAGCAGTTCTTC. Translating it yields CASSPRRGDEQFF. The chain uses TRBV3-1 (or the pseudogene TRBV3-2) and TRBJ2-1; D is unclear. V lost 4 bases and J lost 8, with 12 bases in between. Germline CDR1 is LGHDT and CDR2 is YNNKEL (reference sequence). CDR3 length equals 13 residues.

The chain couples TRBV19 to TRBJ1-2; D is unclear. The CDR3 totals 13 residues. Trimming removed 10 bases at V and 2 bases at J, with 14 bases between. Germline CDR1 and CDR2: LNHDA and SQIVND (reference sequence). The CDR3 sequence: CATRSRGNYGYTF. CDR3 nucleotide sequence: TGTGCCACCCGGTCCCGGGGAAACTATGGCTACACCTTC.

The chain is built from TRBV30 and TRBJ1-1; D unclear. Germline values: CDR1 GTSNPN, CDR2 SVGIG (reference sequence). The CDR3 length is 12 residues. Trimming removed 2 bases from V and 4 bases from J, with 8 bases in between. The CDR3 DNA sequence: TGTGCCTGGAGTTTAGGGCTCACTGAAGCTTTCTTT. This codes for CAWSLGLTEAFF.

A single count supports this clone. The V and J genes are TRBV2 and TRBJ2-4; the D gene is possibly TRBD2 (7 bases). There are 15 residues in the CDR3. Per the germline V gene, CDR1 is SNHLY and CDR2 is FYNNEI. Between the trimmed V and J ends, which lost 7 bases and 1 base, there was a span of 14 bases. The CDR3 reads CASKSGGAAKNIQYF. CDR3 sequence (DNA): TGTGCCAGCAAATCTGGGGGGGCGGCCAAAAACATTCAGTACTTC.